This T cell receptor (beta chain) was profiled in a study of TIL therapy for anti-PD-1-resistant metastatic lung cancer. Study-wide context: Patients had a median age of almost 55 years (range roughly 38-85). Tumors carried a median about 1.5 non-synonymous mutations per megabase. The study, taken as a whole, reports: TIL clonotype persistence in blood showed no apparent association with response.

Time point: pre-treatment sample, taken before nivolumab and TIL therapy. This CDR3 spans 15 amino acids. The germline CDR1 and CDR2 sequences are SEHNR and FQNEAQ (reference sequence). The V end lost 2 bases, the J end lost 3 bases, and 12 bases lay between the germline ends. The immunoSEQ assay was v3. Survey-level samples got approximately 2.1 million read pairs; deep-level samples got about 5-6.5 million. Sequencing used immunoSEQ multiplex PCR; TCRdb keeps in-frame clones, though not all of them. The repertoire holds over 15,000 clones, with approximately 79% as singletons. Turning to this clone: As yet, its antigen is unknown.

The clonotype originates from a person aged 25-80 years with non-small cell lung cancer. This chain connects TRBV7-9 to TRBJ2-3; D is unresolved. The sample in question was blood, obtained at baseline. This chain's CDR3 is CASSLRKGGTDTQYF. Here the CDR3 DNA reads TGTGCCAGCAGCTTAAGGAAGGGTGGTACAGATACGCAGTATTTT.